This T cell receptor (beta chain) came from a study of cytomegalovirus exposure and HLA in healthy donors. Study information: About 85 million unique TCRs from HLA-typed donors were held in an early release of data.

Study-level findings and limits: Overall, approximately 180 TCR beta chains were annotated as cytomegalovirus-associated.

The germline V and J ends were trimmed by 8 bases and 7 bases, with 11 bases remaining between them. CDR3 size: 11 residues. Details on this clone: Antigen unknown.

When sampled, the donors appeared nominally healthy, though they likely had unrecorded immune exposures. Researchers ran the PCR with 60 Vbeta and 13 Jbeta primers. Original processing notes: Unique TCR beta chains numbered around 80 million in a later analysis, with around 10 million shared. Repertoires were generated with immunoSEQ multiplex PCR, while TCRdb's copy carries only in-frame clones and drops some. The DNA gave D and trimming, while V, J and clone size come from that table. The repertoire consists of under 150,000 clones, with roughly 72% occurring once and the leading ten covering about 1.7%.

The receptor was derived from a woman in her forties or fifties in good health and CMV-seronegative. The rearrangement uses TRBV6-7 and TRBJ1-1, with unresolved D. TRBV6-7 is recorded as an ORF, its role being uncertain. Material for sequencing was PBMCs. The DNA of the CDR3 is TGTGCCAGCTATGTGCGGCTTGAAGCTTTCTTT. It codes for CASYVRLEAFF.